The 16 T cell receptor beta chains reported below all come from one sample, sequenced in a study of T cells in Graves' hyperthyroidism and ophthalmopathy. Amplified regions were TCR beta CDR3 sequences from RNA transcripts. RT-PCR in the first round (using the HTBI primer set) targeted the TCR CDR3. MiXCR was run by TCRdb on the multiplex PCR reads, yielding one entry per CDR3 protein. The sample records some 490,000 distinct CDR3 sequences, 20% to 25% being singletons. Sequenced input: blood. These receptors originate from a woman in her 70s with Graves' ophthalmopathy.

The chain couples TRBV16 to TRBJ2-3; no definite D call. CDR3 length equals 13 residues. Germline CDR1 KGHSY, CDR2 FQNENV. V gave up 4 bases and J gave up 0 bases, with 5 bases separating them. The CDR3 DNA is TGTGCCAGCAGCCGAGAGAGCACAGATACGCAGTATTTT. Protein: CASSRESTDTQYF. Using reference TRBV16 and TRBJ2-3 for the parts outside the CDR3, the full variable domain is GEEVAQTPKHLVRGEGQKAKLYCAPIKGHSYVFWYQQVLKNEFKFLISFQNENVFDETGMPKERFSAKCLPNSPCSLEIQATKLEDSAVYFCASSRESTDTQYFGPGTRLTVL.

Points on this clonotype: This could be a read error, since a much larger clone is one nucleotide away. This chain joins TRBV30 and TRBJ2-7, with D possibly matching TRBD1 (6 bases). The DNA end lines up better with TRBJ2-1; the J call may be wrong. The CDR3 runs to 13 residues. The germline V gene has CDR1 GTSNPN and CDR2 SVGIG (reference sequence). The CDR3 is CAWSTGIDYEQFF. CDR3 DNA: TGTGCCTGGAGTACAGGGATAGACTACGAGCAGTTCTTC.

This clonotype was seen repeatedly, ten times or more. The rearrangement links TRBV28 to TRBJ1-1, with TRBD1 as a possible D gene (5 bases). The CDR3 runs 12 residues. Trimming removed 6 bases from V and 3 bases from J, with 8 bases in between. CDR1 MDHEN and CDR2 SYDVKM come from the germline V gene. The CDR3 spells CASRGTYTEAFF. CDR3 in DNA: TGTGCCAGCAGAGGGACCTACACTGAAGCTTTCTTT.

In this sample, this clonotype turned up many times. This rearrangement joins TRBV2 to TRBJ2-3; tentative D call: TRBD1 (5 bases). CDR1 and CDR2 (germline): SNHLY, FYNNEI. V lost 6 bases and J 7 bases, leaving 23 bases between the germline ends. The CDR3 sequence is 16 residues long. This chain's CDR3 is CASSALVSGSLHTQYF. CDR3 DNA sequence: TGTGCCAGCAGCGCCCTTGTGTCAGGGTCCCTACATACGCAGTATTTT.

This clonotype was seen many times. The V and J genes are TRBV11-2 and TRBJ1-1; no firm D call. The CDR3 consists of 13 residues. V was trimmed by 0 bases and J by 0 bases, leaving 2 bases between them. Germline V lookup: CDR1 SGHAT, CDR2 FQNNGV. CDR3 DNA sequence: TGTGCCAGCAGCTTAGAAGTGAACACTGAAGCTTTCTTT. This sequence encodes CASSLEVNTEAFF.

A few counts support this clonotype. The rearrangement uses TRBV5-1 and TRBJ2-1, with TRBD1 matching over 8 bases. Germline loops: CDR1 SGHRS, CDR2 YFSETQ. This CDR3 spans 15 amino acids. V trimming: 0 bases; J trimming: 9 bases; junction bases outside the gene matches: 8. CDR3 coding DNA: TGCGCCAGCAGCTTGGACGGACAGGGAGATCGTGAGCAGTTCTTC. The encoded protein is CASSLDGQGDREQFF.

This clonotype occurred a few times. The chain links TRBV27 to TRBJ2-1, with TRBD2 matching over 7 bases. CDR1 is MNHEY and CDR2 is SMNVEV in the germline V gene (reference sequence). CDR3 size: 17 residues. V lost 5 bases and J lost 3; bases outside the gene matches: 13. The CDR3 protein is CASSPFFSTSVYNEQFF. DNA of the CDR3: TGTGCCAGCAGTCCTTTCTTTTCAACTAGCGTCTACAATGAGCAGTTCTTC.

This chain joins TRBV3-1 and TRBJ2-7, with 7 bases fitting TRBD2. V trimming: 3 bases; J trimming: 9 bases; junction bases outside the gene matches: 14. The V gene's germline CDR1 is LGHDT and CDR2 YNNKEL (reference sequence). The CDR3 runs 15 residues. The CDR3 sequence: CASSHWLASGLGQYF. The CDR3 DNA is TGTGCCAGCAGCCATTGGCTGGCTAGCGGTCTTGGGCAGTACTTC.

The chain is built from TRBV7-3 and TRBJ2-6; no reliable D call. The germline V gene encodes CDR1 SGHTA and CDR2 FQGTGA. CDR3 length: 16 amino acids. V dropped 1 base and J dropped 3 bases, with 10 bases sitting between them. The CDR3 nucleotides read TGTGCCAGCAGCTTAATTCCTGGGGATGGGGCCAACGTCCTGACTTTC. Its protein product is CASSLIPGDGANVLTF.

This clonotype occurred a few times. In DNA, the CDR3 is TGTGCCACCAGTGACCCGGGACAGGGGGATACTGAAGCTTTCTTT. Its protein product is CATSDPGQGDTEAFF. The chain combines TRBV24-1 with TRBJ1-1, with 11 bases lining up with TRBD1. Germline V gives CDR1 KGHDR, CDR2 SFDVKD. Trimming took 4 bases from V and 5 from J; bases not matched to a gene: 5. The CDR3 has 15 residues.

This clonotype turned up a few times. The rearrangement links TRBV3-1 to TRBJ2-7; the D gene is possibly TRBD2 (5 bases). The CDR3 spans 13 residues. Germline assignment: CDR1 LGHDT and CDR2 YNNKEL (reference sequence). V lost 4 bases to trimming and J lost 6 bases, with 13 bases between them. The CDR3 region has the DNA TGTGCCAGCAGCCTAAGCTACGAGGGCGAGCAGTACTTC. Translated, it gives CASSLSYEGEQYF.

The sample holds one count of this clonotype. A much bigger clone sits one base away, suggesting this may be a read error. The chain recombines TRBV12-3 or TRBV12-4 with TRBJ2-5; TRBD1 or TRBD2 may be the D gene (5 bases each). This CDR3 has 13 amino acids. CDR3 residues: CVSSFSWGETQYF. The DNA of the CDR3 is TGTGTCAGCAGTTTTTCGTGGGGGGAGACCCAGTACTTC.

This clonotype was recorded at least ten times. The CDR3 nucleotides are TGTGCCATCAGTGAGTCGGCGGGACAGGGGACCGAGACCCAGTACTTC. Translation gives CAISESAGQGTETQYF. The rearrangement joins TRBV10-3 to TRBJ2-5, with 10 positions matching TRBD1. The CDR3 covers 16 residues. Germline CDR1 and CDR2: ENHRY and SYGVKD. J gave up 5 bases and V 0 bases, and 6 bases lay outside the gene matches.

This clonotype was observed at least ten times. The chain employs TRBV7-8 and TRBJ1-1, with D unclear. V lost 5 bases and J 0 bases, leaving 13 bases between the germline ends. Germline V gives CDR1 SGHVS, CDR2 FQNEAQ. The CDR3 loop spans 15 amino acids. CDR3 DNA: TGTGCCAGCAGCCGTACAGAATACATGAACACTGAAGCTTTCTTT. As protein: CASSRTEYMNTEAFF. Based on the CDR3 plus reference TRBV7-8 and TRBJ1-1, the full variable domain is GAGVSQSPRYKVAKRGQDVALRCDPISGHVSLFWYQQALGQGPEFLTYFQNEAQLDKSGLPSDRFFAERPEGSVSTLKIQRTQQEDSAVYLCASSRTEYMNTEAFFGQGTRLTVV.

The rearrangement links TRBV6-1 to TRBJ1-1, with D unclear. The CDR3 is 13 amino acids. CDR1 and CDR2 from the germline V gene are MNHNS and SASEGT. The ends were cut back, 2 bases at V and 8 bases at J, with 12 bases in the middle. The CDR3 spells CASSETGEREAFF. CDR3 nucleotides: TGTGCCAGCAGTGAAACCGGGGAGAGAGAAGCTTTCTTT.

This clonotype was seen only a few times. The chain employs TRBV4-1 and TRBJ1-5, with D perhaps TRBD1 (6 bases). V was pared by 0 bases and J by 0 bases, with 15 bases between. The CDR3 runs 18 residues. Germline V CDR1 and CDR2: MGHRA, YSYEKL. CDR3 protein: CASSQDGDRSYSNQPQHF. DNA of the CDR3: TGCGCCAGCAGCCAAGACGGCGACAGGTCGTATAGCAATCAGCCCCAGCATTTT.